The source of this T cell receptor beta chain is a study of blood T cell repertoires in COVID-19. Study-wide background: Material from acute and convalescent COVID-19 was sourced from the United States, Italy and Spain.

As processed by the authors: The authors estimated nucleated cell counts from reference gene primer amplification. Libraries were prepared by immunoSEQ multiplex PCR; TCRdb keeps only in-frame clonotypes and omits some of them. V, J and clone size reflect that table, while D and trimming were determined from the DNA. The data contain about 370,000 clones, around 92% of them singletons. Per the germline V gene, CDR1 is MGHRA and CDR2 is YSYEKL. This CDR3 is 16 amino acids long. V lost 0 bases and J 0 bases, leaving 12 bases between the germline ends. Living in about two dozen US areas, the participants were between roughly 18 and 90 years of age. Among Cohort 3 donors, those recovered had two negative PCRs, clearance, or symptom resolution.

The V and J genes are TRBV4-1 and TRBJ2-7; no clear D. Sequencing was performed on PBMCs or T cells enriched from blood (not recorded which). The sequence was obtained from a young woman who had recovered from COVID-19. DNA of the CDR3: TGCGCCAGCAGCCAAGATCTGGGCGATCCCTCCTACGAGCAGTACTTC. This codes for CASSQDLGDPSYEQYF.